The sequence of this T cell receptor (beta chain) was determined in a study of blood T cell repertoires in COVID-19. For the study at large: Whether acute or convalescent, the COVID-19 samples came from the United States, Italy and Spain.

As originally analysed: Counts of nucleated cells, estimated from reference gene primer amplification, were obtained. Measured with immunoSEQ multiplex PCR; TCRdb has only the in-frame clones, and not every one. That table gives V, J and clone size, and the DNA gave D and trimming. In the table there are 110,000 to 150,000 clones, roughly four fifths of which are singletons. Looked up from germline, CDR1 is SNHLY and CDR2 is FYNNEI. Trimming took 7 bases from V and 2 from J, leaving 8 bases between them. There are 12 residues in the CDR3. Material for sequencing was peripheral blood. The receptor was derived from a woman older than 75 in a cohort sampled during active or convalescent COVID-19. This chain links TRBV2 with TRBJ1-2, with D unclear. In DNA form, the CDR3 reads TGTGCCAGCATGCGGCTCAACTATGGCTACACCTTC. It specifies CASMRLNYGYTF.